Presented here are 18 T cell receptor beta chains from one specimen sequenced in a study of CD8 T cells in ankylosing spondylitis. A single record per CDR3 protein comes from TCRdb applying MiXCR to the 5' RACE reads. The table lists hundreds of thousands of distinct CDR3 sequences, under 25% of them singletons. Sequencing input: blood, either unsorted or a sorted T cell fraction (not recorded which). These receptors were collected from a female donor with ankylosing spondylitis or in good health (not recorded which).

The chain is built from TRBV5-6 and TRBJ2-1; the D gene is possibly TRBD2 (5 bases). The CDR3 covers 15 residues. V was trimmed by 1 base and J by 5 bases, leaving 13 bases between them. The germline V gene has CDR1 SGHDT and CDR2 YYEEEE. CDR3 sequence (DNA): TGTGCCAGCAGCTTGCGTCTAGCCCTAGACAATGAGCAGTTCTTC. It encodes CASSLRLALDNEQFF.

DNA for the CDR3: TGTGCCACCAGCGACCGACAGGGGGAATACGAGCAGTACTTC. Translating it yields CATSDRQGEYEQYF. The rearrangement links TRBV15 to TRBJ2-7; 9 bases fit TRBD1. This CDR3 has 14 residues. After removal of 5 bases from V and 4 bases from J, the junction contained 6 bases not matched to a gene. Germline-derived CDR1 and CDR2 are LNHNV and YYDKDF (reference sequence).

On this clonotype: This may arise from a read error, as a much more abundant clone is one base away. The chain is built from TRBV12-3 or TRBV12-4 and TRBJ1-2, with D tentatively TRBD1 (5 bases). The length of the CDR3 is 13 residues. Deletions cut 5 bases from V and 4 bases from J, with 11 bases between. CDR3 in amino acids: CASSRQSFYGYTF. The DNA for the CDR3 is TGTGCCAGCAGTCGACAGAGCTTCTATGGCTACACCTTC.

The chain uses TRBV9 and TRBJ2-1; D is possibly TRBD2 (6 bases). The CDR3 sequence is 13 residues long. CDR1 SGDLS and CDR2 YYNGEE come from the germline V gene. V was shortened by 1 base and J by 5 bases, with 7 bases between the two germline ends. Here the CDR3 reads CASSVTSNNEQFF. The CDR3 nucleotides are TGTGCCAGCAGCGTAACTAGCAACAATGAGCAGTTCTTC. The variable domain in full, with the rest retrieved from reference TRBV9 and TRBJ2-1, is DSGVTQTPKHLITATGQRVTLRCSPRSGDLSVYWYQQSLDQGLQFLIQYYNGEERAKGNILERFSAQQFPDLHSELNLSSLELGDSALYFCASSVTSNNEQFFGPGTRLTVL.

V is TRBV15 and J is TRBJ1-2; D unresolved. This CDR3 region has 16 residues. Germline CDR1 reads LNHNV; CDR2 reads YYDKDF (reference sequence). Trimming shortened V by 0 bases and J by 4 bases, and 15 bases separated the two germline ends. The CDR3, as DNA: TGTGCCACCAGCAGAGATGGAAGTTATACAGTCTATGGCTACACCTTC. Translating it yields CATSRDGSYTVYGYTF.

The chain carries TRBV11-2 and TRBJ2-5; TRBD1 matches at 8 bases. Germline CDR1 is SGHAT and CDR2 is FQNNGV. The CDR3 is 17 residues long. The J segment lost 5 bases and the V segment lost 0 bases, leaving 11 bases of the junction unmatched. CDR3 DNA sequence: TGTGCCAGCAGCTTAGAGGGCAGGGGGCGAGGAAAGGAGACCCAGTACTTC. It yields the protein CASSLEGRGRGKETQYF.

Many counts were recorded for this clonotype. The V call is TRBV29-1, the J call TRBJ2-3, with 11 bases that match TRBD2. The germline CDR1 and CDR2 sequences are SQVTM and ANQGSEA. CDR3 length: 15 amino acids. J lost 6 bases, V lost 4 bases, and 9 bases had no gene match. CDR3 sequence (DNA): TGCAGCGTTGGCACCGTAGCGGGAGGGACCGATACGCAGTATTTT. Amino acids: CSVGTVAGGTDTQYF.

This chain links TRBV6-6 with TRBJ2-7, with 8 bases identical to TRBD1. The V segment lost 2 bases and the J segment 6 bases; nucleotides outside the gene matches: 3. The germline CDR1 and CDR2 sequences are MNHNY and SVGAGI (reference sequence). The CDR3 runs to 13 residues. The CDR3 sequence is CASSYRGTGEQYF. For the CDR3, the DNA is TGTGCCAGCAGTTACCGCGGGACAGGCGAGCAGTACTTC.

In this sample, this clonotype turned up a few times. The CDR3 coding sequence is TGTGCCAGCAGCGTGAGACTAGCGGGAGATAACAATGAGCAGTTCTTC. This codes for CASSVRLAGDNNEQFF. The chain couples TRBV7-6 to TRBJ2-1; 12 positions match TRBD2. Trimming took 5 bases from V and 5 from J; bases not matched to a gene: 7. Looked up from germline, CDR1 is SGHVS and CDR2 is FNYEAQ. The CDR3 length is 16 residues.

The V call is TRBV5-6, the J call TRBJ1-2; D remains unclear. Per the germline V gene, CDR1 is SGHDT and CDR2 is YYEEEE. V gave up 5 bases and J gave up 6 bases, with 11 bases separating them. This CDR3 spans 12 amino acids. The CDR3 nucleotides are TGTGCCAGCAGTCTGGGATGGAATGGCTACACCTTC. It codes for CASSLGWNGYTF.

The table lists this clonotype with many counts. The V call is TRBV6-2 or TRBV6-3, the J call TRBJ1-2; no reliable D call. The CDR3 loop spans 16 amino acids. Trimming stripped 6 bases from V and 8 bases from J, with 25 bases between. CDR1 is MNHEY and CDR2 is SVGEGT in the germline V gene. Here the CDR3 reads CASRPSKGPAGFGYTF. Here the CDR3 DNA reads TGTGCCAGCAGACCCTCTAAGGGCCCGGCGGGTTTCGGCTACACCTTC.

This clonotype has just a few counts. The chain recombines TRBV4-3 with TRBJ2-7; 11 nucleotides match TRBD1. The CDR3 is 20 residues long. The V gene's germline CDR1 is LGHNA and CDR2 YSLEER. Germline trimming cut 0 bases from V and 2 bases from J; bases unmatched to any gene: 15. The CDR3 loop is CASSQDSGQGEYRSTYEQYF. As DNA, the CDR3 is TGCGCCAGCAGCCAAGATTCGGGACAGGGGGAGTACCGGAGCACCTACGAGCAGTACTTC.

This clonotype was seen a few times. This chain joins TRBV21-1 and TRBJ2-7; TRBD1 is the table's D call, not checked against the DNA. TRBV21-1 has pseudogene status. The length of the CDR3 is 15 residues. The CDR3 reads CASQWDREVNYEQYF. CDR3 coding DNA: TGTGCCAGCCAGTGGGACAGGGAGGTAAACTACGAGCAGTACTTC.

CDR3 sequence: CASSLFVGTGELFF. The CDR3 DNA follows: TGCGCCAGCAGCTTGTTCGTGGGCACCGGGGAGCTGTTTTTT. The chain recombines TRBV5-1 with TRBJ2-2; D unclear. CDR1 is SGHRS, CDR2 YFSETQ, per germline. V lost 1 base and J 4 bases, leaving 8 bases between the germline ends. The CDR3 sequence is 14 residues long.

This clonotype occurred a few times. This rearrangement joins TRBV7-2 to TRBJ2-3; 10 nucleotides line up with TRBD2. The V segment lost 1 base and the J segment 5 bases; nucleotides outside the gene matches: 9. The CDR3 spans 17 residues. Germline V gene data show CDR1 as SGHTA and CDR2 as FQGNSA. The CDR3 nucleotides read TGTGCCAGCAGCTTAGGGGGATCGGGACTAGCGAGAGATACGCAGTATTTT. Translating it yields CASSLGGSGLARDTQYF.

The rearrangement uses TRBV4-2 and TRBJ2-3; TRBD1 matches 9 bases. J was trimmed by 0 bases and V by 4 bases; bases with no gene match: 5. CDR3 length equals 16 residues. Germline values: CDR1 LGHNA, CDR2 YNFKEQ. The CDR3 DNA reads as TGTGCCAGCAGCCGTACCGGGACAGGGAGCACAGATACGCAGTATTTT. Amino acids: CASSRTGTGSTDTQYF.

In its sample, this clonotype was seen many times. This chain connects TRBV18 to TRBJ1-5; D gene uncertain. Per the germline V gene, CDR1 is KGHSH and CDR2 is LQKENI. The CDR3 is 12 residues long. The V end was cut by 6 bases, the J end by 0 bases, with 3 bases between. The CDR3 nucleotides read TGTGCCAGCTCCGGTAGCAATCAGCCCCAGCATTTT. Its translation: CASSGSNQPQHF.

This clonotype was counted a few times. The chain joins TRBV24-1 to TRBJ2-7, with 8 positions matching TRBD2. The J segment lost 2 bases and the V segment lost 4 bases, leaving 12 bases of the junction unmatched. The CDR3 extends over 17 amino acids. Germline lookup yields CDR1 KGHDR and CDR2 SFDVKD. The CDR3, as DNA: TGTGCCACCAGTGACTGTGGGACACGGGGGGGTCCCTACGAGCAGTACTTC. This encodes CATSDCGTRGGPYEQYF.